The rows below give T cell receptor beta chains drawn from one sample of a study of CD8 T cells in ankylosing spondylitis. MiXCR, run by TCRdb on the 5' RACE reads, gives a single entry per CDR3 protein. The table lists roughly 180,000 distinct CDR3 sequences, 9.8% of them singletons, with roughly 16% in the top ten. Sequencing was carried out using blood, either unsorted or a sorted T cell fraction (not recorded which). The receptors here all came from a female donor with ankylosing spondylitis or in good health (not recorded which). Each CDR3 is given with its conserved first and last residue. D genes are given only for firm matches. Not all rows give a size; the values are once, few, many and, for expanded clones, a class.

j_call: TRBJ2-7
clone_size: medium-sized
v_call: TRBV12-3/TRBV12-4
d_call: TRBD1
cdr3_nt: TGTGCCAGCACCGCACAGGGGTGGGAGCAGTACTTC
cdr3_aa: CASTAQGWEQYF

j_call: TRBJ2-4
clone_size: many
v_call: TRBV4-3
d_call: -
cdr3_nt: TGCGCCAGCAGCCAAGAAGTGGCGGGTAATGCCAAAAACATTCAGTACTTC
cdr3_aa: CASSQEVAGNAKNIQYF

j_call: TRBJ2-7
clone_size: many
v_call: TRBV10-3
d_call: -
cdr3_nt: TGTGCCATCAGACTGGGGACCGACGAGCAGTACTTC
cdr3_aa: CAIRLGTDEQYF

j_call: TRBJ2-1
clone_size: few
v_call: TRBV25-1
d_call: -
cdr3_nt: TGTGCCAGCAGTGAAGACACCAGTCTCTACAATGAGCAGTTCTTC
cdr3_aa: CASSEDTSLYNEQFF

j_call: TRBJ2-7
clone_size: -
v_call: TRBV27
d_call: TRBD2
cdr3_nt: TGTGCCAGCAGAGGACTAGCGCGCTACGAGCAGTACTTC
cdr3_aa: CASRGLARYEQYF

j_call: TRBJ2-7
clone_size: -
v_call: TRBV6-2/TRBV6-3
d_call: TRBD2
cdr3_nt: TGTGCCAGCAGTTACAGTGGGACTAGAATTTCTGCCGACGAGCAGTACTTC
cdr3_aa: CASSYSGTRISADEQYF

j_call: TRBJ2-7
clone_size: once
v_call: TRBV7-9
d_call: TRBD2
cdr3_nt: TGTGCCAGCAGCTTAGGTGGGACTAGCAGAGACGAGCAGTACTTC
cdr3_aa: CASSLGGTSRDEQYF

j_call: TRBJ2-2
clone_size: few
v_call: TRBV10-3
d_call: TRBD2
cdr3_nt: TGTGCCATCGGGCTAGCGGGAGAATACACCGGGGAGCTGTTTTTT
cdr3_aa: CAIGLAGEYTGELFF

j_call: TRBJ2-7
clone_size: many
v_call: TRBV4-3
d_call: -
cdr3_nt: TGCGCCAGCAGCCAAGATCTAGGGGAGTACGAGCAGTACTTC
cdr3_aa: CASSQDLGEYEQYF

j_call: TRBJ1-1
clone_size: few
v_call: TRBV2
d_call: -
cdr3_nt: TGTGCCAGCAGGGACACCTGGGGCACTGAAGCTTTCTTT
cdr3_aa: CASRDTWGTEAFF

j_call: TRBJ2-7
clone_size: many
v_call: TRBV25-1
d_call: -
cdr3_nt: TGTGCCAGCAGTGAATTGGACCGGACCTACGAGCAGTACTTC
cdr3_aa: CASSELDRTYEQYF

j_call: TRBJ2-7
clone_size: few
v_call: TRBV28
d_call: TRBD2
cdr3_nt: TGTGCCAGCAGCCTAGGACTAGACGGATACGAGCAGTACTTC
cdr3_aa: CASSLGLDGYEQYF

j_call: TRBJ2-7
clone_size: -
v_call: TRBV25-1
d_call: -
cdr3_nt: TGTGCCAGCAGTGTAGCTGGGACAGCCCTCCCGGGGGACGAGCAGTACTTC
cdr3_aa: CASSVAGTALPGDEQYF

j_call: TRBJ2-3
clone_size: few
v_call: TRBV7-2
d_call: -
cdr3_nt: TGTGCCAGCAGCCCAGGACCGAACAGGACGTCAACAGATACGCAGTATTTT
cdr3_aa: CASSPGPNRTSTDTQYF

j_call: TRBJ2-7
clone_size: -
v_call: TRBV3-1
d_call: -
cdr3_nt: TGTGCCAGCAGCCCAGGGCGGGCGCCCCGAAGTAATACCTACGAGCAGTACTTC
cdr3_aa: CASSPGRAPRSNTYEQYF

j_call: TRBJ2-7
clone_size: few
v_call: TRBV28
d_call: -
cdr3_nt: TGTGCCAGCAGTTTCTCAAGCTCCGAGCAGTACTTC
cdr3_aa: CASSFSSSEQYF

j_call: TRBJ2-3
clone_size: few
v_call: TRBV6-1
d_call: TRBD1
cdr3_nt: TGTGCCAGCCGAGGGACAGGGCTGAGCACAGATACGCAGTATTTT
cdr3_aa: CASRGTGLSTDTQYF

j_call: TRBJ2-3
clone_size: -
v_call: TRBV10-3
d_call: -
cdr3_nt: TGTGCCATCAGTGTGGAGGGAGGTTTGGTAGATACGCAGTATTTT
cdr3_aa: CAISVEGGLVDTQYF

j_call: TRBJ2-7
clone_size: -
v_call: TRBV7-8
d_call: -
cdr3_nt: TGTGCCAGCAGCTTAGCGCTTGCAGTTAACTACGAGCAGTACTTC
cdr3_aa: CASSLALAVNYEQYF

j_call: TRBJ2-1
clone_size: -
v_call: TRBV5-6
d_call: TRBD1
cdr3_nt: TGTGCCAGCAGCTTGGGAGGACAGGGACAGAGTGAGCAGTTCTTC
cdr3_aa: CASSLGGQGQSEQFF

j_call: TRBJ1-5
clone_size: many
v_call: TRBV7-2
d_call: -
cdr3_nt: TGTGCCAGCGGGTTGGGGCAGCCCCAGCATTTT
cdr3_aa: CASGLGQPQHF

j_call: TRBJ2-3
clone_size: few
v_call: TRBV7-9
d_call: TRBD2
cdr3_nt: TGTGCCAGCAGGTCCGGGACTAGCGGGACAGCAGATACGCAGTATTTT
cdr3_aa: CASRSGTSGTADTQYF

j_call: TRBJ2-1
clone_size: many
v_call: TRBV7-2
d_call: -
cdr3_nt: TGTGCCAGCAGCTTCTGGGGCAATGAGCAGTTCTTC
cdr3_aa: CASSFWGNEQFF

j_call: TRBJ2-5
clone_size: -
v_call: TRBV9
d_call: TRBD2
cdr3_nt: TGTGCCAGCAGCGCCTCCGGGACTAGCGGCCCGACATACCAAGAGACCCAGTACTTC
cdr3_aa: CASSASGTSGPTYQETQYF

j_call: TRBJ2-2
clone_size: few
v_call: TRBV4-1
d_call: -
cdr3_nt: TGCGCCAGCAGCCAAGTCGGCGGATCCGGGGAGCTGTTTTTT
cdr3_aa: CASSQVGGSGELFF

j_call: TRBJ1-1
clone_size: -
v_call: TRBV30
d_call: -
cdr3_nt: TGTGCCTGGAGTGGGGTAGCTGGCACTGAAGCTTTCTTT
cdr3_aa: CAWSGVAGTEAFF

j_call: TRBJ2-1
clone_size: -
v_call: TRBV20-1
d_call: -
cdr3_nt: TGCAGTGCTACCGTTAGGGGCTCCTACAATGAGCAGTTCTTC
cdr3_aa: CSATVRGSYNEQFF

j_call: TRBJ1-1
clone_size: many
v_call: TRBV10-2
d_call: -
cdr3_nt: TGCGCCAGCAGCCTCTACAGGATCGTTTTGCCGATGAACACTGAAGCTTTCTTT
cdr3_aa: CASSLYRIVLPMNTEAFF

j_call: TRBJ1-1
clone_size: once
v_call: TRBV12-3/TRBV12-4
d_call: -
cdr3_nt: TGTGCCAGCAGTTTTTTTCTTGAGGGGGTCGCTTTCTTT
cdr3_aa: CASSFFLEGVAFF

j_call: TRBJ1-1
clone_size: many
v_call: TRBV4-3
d_call: -
cdr3_nt: TGCGCCAGCAGCCAAGGGAGGTTGTCTGAAGCTTTCTTT
cdr3_aa: CASSQGRLSEAFF

j_call: TRBJ2-3
clone_size: -
v_call: TRBV27
d_call: TRBD1
cdr3_nt: TGTGCCAGCAGCCCGGACAGGTTCACAGATACGCAGTATTTT
cdr3_aa: CASSPDRFTDTQYF

j_call: TRBJ2-1
clone_size: few
v_call: TRBV3-1
d_call: TRBD2
cdr3_nt: TGTGCCAGCAGCCAAGTCCCTAGCGGTTACAATGAGCAGTTCTTC
cdr3_aa: CASSQVPSGYNEQFF

j_call: TRBJ1-1
clone_size: -
v_call: TRBV9
d_call: TRBD1
cdr3_nt: TGTGCCAGCAGCGATTCCCGGACAGGGGGCGTCAGCGGAACTGAAGCTTTCTTT
cdr3_aa: CASSDSRTGGVSGTEAFF

j_call: TRBJ2-3
clone_size: few
v_call: TRBV7-8
d_call: -
cdr3_nt: TGTGCCAGCAGCTTGACGACTGTAGGGACTAGCACAGATACGCAGTATTTT
cdr3_aa: CASSLTTVGTSTDTQYF

j_call: TRBJ2-2
clone_size: -
v_call: TRBV29-1
d_call: TRBD2
cdr3_nt: TGCAGCGTTGAGGGACTAAACACCGGGGAGCTGTTTTTT
cdr3_aa: CSVEGLNTGELFF

j_call: TRBJ1-4
clone_size: many
v_call: TRBV15
d_call: -
cdr3_nt: TGTGCCACCAGCAGAGATCCATCTGCAACTAATGAAAAACTGTTTTTT
cdr3_aa: CATSRDPSATNEKLFF

j_call: TRBJ1-2
clone_size: few
v_call: TRBV27
d_call: -
cdr3_nt: TGTGCCAGCAGCCCCGGGGTGATCTATGGCTACACCTTC
cdr3_aa: CASSPGVIYGYTF

j_call: TRBJ2-5
clone_size: many
v_call: TRBV20-1
d_call: TRBD1
cdr3_nt: TGCAGTGCTAGAGACGGACAGGGGAGAGAGACCCAGTACTTC
cdr3_aa: CSARDGQGRETQYF

j_call: TRBJ2-1
clone_size: -
v_call: TRBV28
d_call: TRBD2
cdr3_nt: TGTGCCAGCAGTTTAAAAGGACTAGGGAGCTCCTACAATGAGCAGTTCTTC
cdr3_aa: CASSLKGLGSSYNEQFF

j_call: TRBJ2-5
clone_size: many
v_call: TRBV4-3
d_call: -
cdr3_nt: TGCGCCAGCAGCCAAGATCGTATGGCAGCGGGGACCCAGTACTTC
cdr3_aa: CASSQDRMAAGTQYF

j_call: TRBJ2-6
clone_size: many
v_call: TRBV5-1
d_call: TRBD1
cdr3_nt: TGCGCCAGCAGCTTGAGGGGACAGGGATACTCTGGGGCCAACGTCCTGACTTTC
cdr3_aa: CASSLRGQGYSGANVLTF

j_call: TRBJ2-4
clone_size: many
v_call: TRBV6-2/TRBV6-3
d_call: -
cdr3_nt: TGTGCCAGCAGTTACTCCAGAACCGGAGGGCTAGACAAAAACATTCAGTACTTC
cdr3_aa: CASSYSRTGGLDKNIQYF

j_call: TRBJ2-1
clone_size: many
v_call: TRBV13
d_call: TRBD2
cdr3_nt: TGTGCCAGCAGCCCCGGACTAGAGTGGGATGAGCAGTTCTTC
cdr3_aa: CASSPGLEWDEQFF

j_call: TRBJ2-1
clone_size: many
v_call: TRBV5-1
d_call: -
cdr3_nt: TGCGCCAGCAGTCAGGGTTTGGACGGCCTCAATGAGCAGTTCTTC
cdr3_aa: CASSQGLDGLNEQFF